This TCR beta chain was sequenced in a study of blood T cell repertoires in COVID-19. Study summary: From the United States, Italy and Spain came samples of acute and convalescent COVID-19.

Study processing details: Scientists estimated how many nucleated cells there were by amplifying reference gene primers. Measured with immunoSEQ multiplex PCR; TCRdb has only the in-frame clones, and not every one. The V and J calls and clone size were taken over from that table, and D and trimming were inferred from the DNA. The table lists about 47,000 clones, about 89% of them singletons. CDR3 length equals 16 residues. Germline V gene data show CDR1 as SEHNR and CDR2 as FQNEAQ (reference sequence). Trimming shortened V by 2 bases and J by 1 base, and 15 bases separated the two germline ends. This clonotype was obtained from an older man with active COVID-19. The specimen was peripheral blood. The chain links TRBV7-9 to TRBJ2-7; D is perhaps TRBD2 (6 bases). CDR3 sequence reads: CASSLKTAGKSYEQYF. The CDR3 DNA reads as TGTGCCAGCAGCTTAAAGACTGCGGGGAAATCCTACGAGCAGTACTTC. The whole variable domain, filled in from reference TRBV7-9 and TRBJ2-7, reads DTGVSQNPRHKITKRGQNVTFRCDPISEHNRLYWYRQTLGQGPEFLTYFQNEAQLEKSRLLSDRFSAERPKGSFSTLEIQRTEQGDSAMYLCASSLKTAGKSYEQYFGPGTRLTVT.